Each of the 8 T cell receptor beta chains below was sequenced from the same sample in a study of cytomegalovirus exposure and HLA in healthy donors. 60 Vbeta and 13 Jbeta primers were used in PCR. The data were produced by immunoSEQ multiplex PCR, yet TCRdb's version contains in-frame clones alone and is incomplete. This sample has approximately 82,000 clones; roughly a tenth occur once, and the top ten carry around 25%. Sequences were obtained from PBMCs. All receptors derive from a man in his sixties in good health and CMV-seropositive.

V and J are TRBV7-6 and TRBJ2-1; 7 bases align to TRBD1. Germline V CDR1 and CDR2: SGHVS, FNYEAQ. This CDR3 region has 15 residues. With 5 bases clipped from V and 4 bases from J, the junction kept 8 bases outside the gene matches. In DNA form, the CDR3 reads TGTGCCAGCAGCCGCGGACAGGTTGGGTACAATGAGCAGTTCTTC. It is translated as CASSRGQVGYNEQFF.

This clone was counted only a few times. The CDR3 spells CASSEARQETQYF. The CDR3 coding sequence is TGTGCCAGCAGTGAGGCCAGACAAGAGACCCAGTACTTC. The rearrangement joins TRBV6-1 to TRBJ2-5, with unresolved D. V was trimmed by 3 bases and J by 2 bases, leaving 7 bases between them. Germline V gene lookup returns CDR1 MNHNS and CDR2 SASEGT. CDR3 length: 13 amino acids.

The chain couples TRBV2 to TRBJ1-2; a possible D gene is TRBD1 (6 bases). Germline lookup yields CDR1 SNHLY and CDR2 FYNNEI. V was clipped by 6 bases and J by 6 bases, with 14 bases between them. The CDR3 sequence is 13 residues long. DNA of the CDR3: TGTGCCAGCAGCGGGGGGCCATATGATGGCTACACCTTC. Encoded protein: CASSGGPYDGYTF.

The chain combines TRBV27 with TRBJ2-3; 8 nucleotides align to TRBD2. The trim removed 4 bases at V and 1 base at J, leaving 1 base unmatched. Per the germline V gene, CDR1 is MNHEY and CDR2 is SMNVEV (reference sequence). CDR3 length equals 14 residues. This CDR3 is CASSSTSGTDTQYF. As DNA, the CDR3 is TGTGCCAGCAGTTCGACTAGCGGCACAGATACGCAGTATTTT.

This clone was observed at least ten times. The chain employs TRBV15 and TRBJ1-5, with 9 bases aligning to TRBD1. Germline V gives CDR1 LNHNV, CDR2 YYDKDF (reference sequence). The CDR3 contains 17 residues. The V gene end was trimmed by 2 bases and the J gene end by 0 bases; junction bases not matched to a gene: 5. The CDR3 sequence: CATSRRQGENSNQPQHF. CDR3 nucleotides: TGTGCCACCAGCAGAAGACAGGGGGAGAATAGCAATCAGCCCCAGCATTTT.

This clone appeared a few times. The CDR3 DNA sequence: TGTGCCAGCAGTGAAGCGTTGACTAGCGGGCGCACAGATACGCAGTATTTT. This translates into CASSEALTSGRTDTQYF. The chain combines TRBV6-1 with TRBJ2-3; 10 nucleotides line up with TRBD2. The germline V gene has CDR1 MNHNS and CDR2 SASEGT. Losses at the gene ends were 0 bases for V and 1 base for J; bases not matched to a gene: 4. The CDR3 spans 17 residues.

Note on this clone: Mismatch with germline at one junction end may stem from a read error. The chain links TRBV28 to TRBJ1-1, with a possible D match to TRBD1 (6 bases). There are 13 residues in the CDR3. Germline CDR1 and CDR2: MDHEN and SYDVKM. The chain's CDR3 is CTSRQGLNTEAFF. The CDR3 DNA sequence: TGTACCAGCCGTCAGGGGTTGAACACTGAAGCTTTCTTT. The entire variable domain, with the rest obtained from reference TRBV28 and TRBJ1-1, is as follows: DVKVTQSSRYLVKRTGEKVFLECVQDMDHENMFWYRQDPGLGLRLIYFSYDVKMKEKGDIPEGYSVSREKKERFSLILESASTNQTSMYLCTSRQGLNTEAFFGQGTRLTVV.

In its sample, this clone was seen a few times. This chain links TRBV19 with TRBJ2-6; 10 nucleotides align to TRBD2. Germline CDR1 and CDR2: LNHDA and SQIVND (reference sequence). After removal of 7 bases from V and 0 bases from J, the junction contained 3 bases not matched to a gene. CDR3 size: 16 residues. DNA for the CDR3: TGTGCCAGTAATCAGCGGGGGGGCTCTGGGGCCAACGTCCTGACTTTC. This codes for CASNQRGGSGANVLTF.